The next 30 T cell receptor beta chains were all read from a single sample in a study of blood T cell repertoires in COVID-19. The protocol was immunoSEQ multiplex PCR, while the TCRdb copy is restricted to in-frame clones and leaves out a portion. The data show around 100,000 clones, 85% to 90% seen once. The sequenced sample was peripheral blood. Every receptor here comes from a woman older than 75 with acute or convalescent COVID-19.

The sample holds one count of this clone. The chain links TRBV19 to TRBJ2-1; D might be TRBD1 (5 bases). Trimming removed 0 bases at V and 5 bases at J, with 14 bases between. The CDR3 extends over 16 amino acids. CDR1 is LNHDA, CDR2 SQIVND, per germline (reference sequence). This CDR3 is CASSIDRPGWHNEQFF. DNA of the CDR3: TGTGCCAGTAGTATAGATAGGCCAGGGTGGCACAATGAGCAGTTCTTC.

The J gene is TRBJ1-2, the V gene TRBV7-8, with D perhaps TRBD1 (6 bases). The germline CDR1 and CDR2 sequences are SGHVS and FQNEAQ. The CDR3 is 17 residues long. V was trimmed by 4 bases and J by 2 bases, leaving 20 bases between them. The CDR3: CASSSRGGRVRNYGYTF. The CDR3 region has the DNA TGTGCCAGCAGCTCTCGGGGGGGGCGCGTTCGAAACTATGGCTACACCTTC.

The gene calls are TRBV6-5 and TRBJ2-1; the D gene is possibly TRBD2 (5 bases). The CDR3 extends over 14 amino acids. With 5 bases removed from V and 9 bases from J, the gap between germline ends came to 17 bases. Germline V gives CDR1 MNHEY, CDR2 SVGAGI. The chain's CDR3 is CASSLLLEAGEQFF. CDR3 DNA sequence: TGTGCCAGCAGTCTCCTCTTAGAGGCGGGTGAGCAGTTCTTC.

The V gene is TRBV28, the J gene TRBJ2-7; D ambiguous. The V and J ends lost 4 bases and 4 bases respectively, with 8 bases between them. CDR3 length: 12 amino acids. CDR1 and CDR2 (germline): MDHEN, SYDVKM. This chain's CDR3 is CASSSGEYEQYF. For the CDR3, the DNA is TGTGCCAGCAGTTCCGGTGAATACGAGCAGTACTTC.

The chain's CDR3 is CASRGTGDTEAFF. CDR3 nucleotides: TGTGCCAGCAGGGGCACCGGGGACACTGAAGCTTTCTTT. The gene calls are TRBV6-5 and TRBJ1-1; D unclear. Germline CDR1 reads MNHEY; CDR2 reads SVGAGI. V lost 6 bases, J lost 3 bases, and 11 bases lay in between. This CDR3 spans 13 amino acids.

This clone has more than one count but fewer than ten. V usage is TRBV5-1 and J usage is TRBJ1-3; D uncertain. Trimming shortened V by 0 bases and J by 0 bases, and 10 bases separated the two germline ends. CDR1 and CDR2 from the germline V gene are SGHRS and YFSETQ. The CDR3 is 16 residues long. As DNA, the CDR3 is TGCGCCAGCAGCTTGGCCCGGGGTCTCTCTGGAAACACCATATATTTT. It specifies CASSLARGLSGNTIYF.

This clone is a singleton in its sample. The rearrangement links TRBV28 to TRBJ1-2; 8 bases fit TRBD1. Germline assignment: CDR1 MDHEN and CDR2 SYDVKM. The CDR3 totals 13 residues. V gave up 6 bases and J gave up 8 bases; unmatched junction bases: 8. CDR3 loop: CASRPTGGGGYTF. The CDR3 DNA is TGTGCCAGCAGGCCCACAGGGGGTGGCGGCTACACCTTC.

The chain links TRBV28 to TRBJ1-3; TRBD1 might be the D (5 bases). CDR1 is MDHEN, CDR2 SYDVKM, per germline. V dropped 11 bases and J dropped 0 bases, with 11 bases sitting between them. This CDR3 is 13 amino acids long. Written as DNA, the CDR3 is TGTGCCGGGGGGAGGAGCTCTGGAAACACCATATATTTT. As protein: CAGGRSSGNTIYF. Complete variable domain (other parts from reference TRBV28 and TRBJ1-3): DVKVTQSSRYLVKRTGEKVFLECVQDMDHENMFWYRQDPGLGLRLIYFSYDVKMKEKGDIPEGYSVSREKKERFSLILESASTNQTSMYLCAGGRSSGNTIYFGEGSWLTVV.

The DNA of the CDR3 is TGTGCCAGCAGCGTAAGCGTCCAAGAGACCCAGTACTTC. Its protein product is CASSVSVQETQYF. V usage is TRBV9 and J usage is TRBJ2-5, with D hard to call. Germline assignment: CDR1 SGDLS and CDR2 YYNGEE. Trimming removed 1 base from V and 1 base from J, with 5 bases in between. CDR3 length: 13 amino acids.

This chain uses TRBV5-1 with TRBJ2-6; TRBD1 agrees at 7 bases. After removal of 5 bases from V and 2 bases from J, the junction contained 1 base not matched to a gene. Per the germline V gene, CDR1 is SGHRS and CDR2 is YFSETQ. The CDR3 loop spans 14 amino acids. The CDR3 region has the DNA TGCGCCAGCAGGCAGGGGGCTGGGGCCAACGTCCTGACTTTC. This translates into CASRQGAGANVLTF. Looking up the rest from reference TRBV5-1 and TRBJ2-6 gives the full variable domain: KAGVTQTPRYLIKTRGQQVTLSCSPISGHRSVSWYQQTPGQGLQFLFEYFSETQRNKGNFPGRFSGRQFSNSRSEMNVSTLELGDSALYLCASRQGAGANVLTFGAGSRLTVL.

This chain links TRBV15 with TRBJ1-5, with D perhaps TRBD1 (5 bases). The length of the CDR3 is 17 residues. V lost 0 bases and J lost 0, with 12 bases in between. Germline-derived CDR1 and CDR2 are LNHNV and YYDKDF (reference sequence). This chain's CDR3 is CATSRDFQGYSNQPQHF. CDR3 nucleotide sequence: TGTGCCACCAGCAGAGATTTTCAGGGCTATAGCAATCAGCCCCAGCATTTT.

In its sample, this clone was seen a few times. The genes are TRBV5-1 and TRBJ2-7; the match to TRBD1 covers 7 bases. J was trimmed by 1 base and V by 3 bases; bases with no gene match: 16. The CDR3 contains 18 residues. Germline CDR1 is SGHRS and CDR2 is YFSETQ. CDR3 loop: CASSSLGEERGLSYEQYF. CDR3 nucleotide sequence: TGCGCCAGCAGCTCCCTTGGTGAAGAGAGGGGGCTATCCTACGAGCAGTACTTC.

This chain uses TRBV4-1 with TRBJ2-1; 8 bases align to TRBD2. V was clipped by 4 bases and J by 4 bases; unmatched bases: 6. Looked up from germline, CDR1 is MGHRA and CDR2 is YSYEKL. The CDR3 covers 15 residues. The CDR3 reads CASSPPTGGYNEQFF. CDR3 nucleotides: TGCGCCAGCAGCCCCCCCACGGGGGGGTACAATGAGCAGTTCTTC.

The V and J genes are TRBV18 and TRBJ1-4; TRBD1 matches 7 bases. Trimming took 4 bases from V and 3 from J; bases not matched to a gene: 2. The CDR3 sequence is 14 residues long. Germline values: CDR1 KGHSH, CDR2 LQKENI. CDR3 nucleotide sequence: TGTGCCAGCTCACAGACAGGGTCTAATGAAAAACTGTTTTTT. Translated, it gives CASSQTGSNEKLFF.

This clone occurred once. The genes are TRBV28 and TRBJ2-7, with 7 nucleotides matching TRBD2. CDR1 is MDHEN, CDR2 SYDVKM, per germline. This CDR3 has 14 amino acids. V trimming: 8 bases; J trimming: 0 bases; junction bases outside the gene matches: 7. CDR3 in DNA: TGTGCCAGCCTCTCTGGGGGGGGCTCCTACGAGCAGTACTTC. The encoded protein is CASLSGGGSYEQYF.

This chain's CDR3 is CASSPPGQQNTEAFF. The CDR3 nucleotides read TGTGCCAGCTCCCCCCCAGGACAGCAGAACACTGAAGCTTTCTTT. The gene calls are TRBV18 and TRBJ1-1, with TRBD1 as a possible D gene (6 bases). CDR1 is KGHSH and CDR2 is LQKENI in the germline V gene. Trimming took 6 bases from V and 1 from J, leaving 15 bases between them. The CDR3 consists of 15 residues.

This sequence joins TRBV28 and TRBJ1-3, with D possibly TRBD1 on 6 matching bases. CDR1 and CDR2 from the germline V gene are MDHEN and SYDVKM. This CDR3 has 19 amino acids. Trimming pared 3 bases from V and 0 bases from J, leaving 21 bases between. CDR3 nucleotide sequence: TGTGCCAGCAGTTTCCCCACAGGGACATTAACACCCTCTGGAAACACCATATATTTT. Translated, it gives CASSFPTGTLTPSGNTIYF.

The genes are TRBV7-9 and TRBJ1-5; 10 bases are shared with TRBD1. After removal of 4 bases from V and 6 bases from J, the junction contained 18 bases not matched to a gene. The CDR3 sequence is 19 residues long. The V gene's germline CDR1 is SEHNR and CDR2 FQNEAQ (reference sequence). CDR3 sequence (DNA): TGTGCCAGCAGCTCGGACAGGGGGATTGGCTTCGGGGAAGGTCAGCCCCAGCATTTT. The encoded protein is CASSSDRGIGFGEGQPQHF. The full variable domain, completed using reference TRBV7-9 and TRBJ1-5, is DTGVSQNPRHKITKRGQNVTFRCDPISEHNRLYWYRQTLGQGPEFLTYFQNEAQLEKSRLLSDRFSAERPKGSFSTLEIQRTEQGDSAMYLCASSSDRGIGFGEGQPQHFGDGTRLSIL.

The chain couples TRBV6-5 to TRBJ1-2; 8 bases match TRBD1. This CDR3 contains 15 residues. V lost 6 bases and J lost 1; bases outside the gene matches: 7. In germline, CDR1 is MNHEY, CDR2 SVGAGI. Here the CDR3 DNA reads TGTGCCAGCAGCCGCGGACAGGGTATTAACTATGGCTACACCTTC. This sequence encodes CASSRGQGINYGYTF.

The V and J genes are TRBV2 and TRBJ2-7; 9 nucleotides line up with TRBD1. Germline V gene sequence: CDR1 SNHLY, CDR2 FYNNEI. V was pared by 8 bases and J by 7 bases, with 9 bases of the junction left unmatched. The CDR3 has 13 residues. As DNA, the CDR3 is TGTGCCAGCGAGGGACAGGGTGCGGGGGAGCAGTACTTC. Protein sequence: CASEGQGAGEQYF.

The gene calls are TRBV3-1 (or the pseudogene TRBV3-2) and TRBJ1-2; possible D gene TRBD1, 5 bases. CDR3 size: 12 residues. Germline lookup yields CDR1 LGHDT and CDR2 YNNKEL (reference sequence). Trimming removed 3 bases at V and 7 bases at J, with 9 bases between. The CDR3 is CASSQGGSGYTF. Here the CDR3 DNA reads TGTGCCAGCAGCCAGGGGGGTAGTGGCTACACCTTC.

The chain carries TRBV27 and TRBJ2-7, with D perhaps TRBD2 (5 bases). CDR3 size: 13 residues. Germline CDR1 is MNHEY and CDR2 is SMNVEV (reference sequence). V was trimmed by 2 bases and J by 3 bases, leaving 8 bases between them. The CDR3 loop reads CASSLRGYYEQYF. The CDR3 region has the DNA TGTGCCAGCAGTTTAAGAGGGTACTACGAGCAGTACTTC.

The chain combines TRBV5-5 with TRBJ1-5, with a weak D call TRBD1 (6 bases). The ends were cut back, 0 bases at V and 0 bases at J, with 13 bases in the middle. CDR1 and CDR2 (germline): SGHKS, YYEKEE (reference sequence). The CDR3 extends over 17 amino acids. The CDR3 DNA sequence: TGTGCCAGCAGCTTGGAACAGGGCCTTTATAGCAATCAGCCCCAGCATTTT. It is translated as CASSLEQGLYSNQPQHF.

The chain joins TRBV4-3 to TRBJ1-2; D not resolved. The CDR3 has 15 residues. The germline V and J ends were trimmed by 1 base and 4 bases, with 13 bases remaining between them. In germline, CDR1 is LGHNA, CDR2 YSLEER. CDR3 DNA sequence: TGCGCCAGCAGCCAAGCGGTCCGGGATGGCTATGGCTACACCTTC. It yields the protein CASSQAVRDGYGYTF.

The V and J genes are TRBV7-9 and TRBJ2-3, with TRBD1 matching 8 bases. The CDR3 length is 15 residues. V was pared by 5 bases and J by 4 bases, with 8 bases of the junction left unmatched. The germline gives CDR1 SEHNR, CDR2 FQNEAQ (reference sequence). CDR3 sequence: CASSRGTGGSDTQYF. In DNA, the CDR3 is TGTGCCAGCAGCCGGGGGACAGGCGGTTCAGATACGCAGTATTTT.

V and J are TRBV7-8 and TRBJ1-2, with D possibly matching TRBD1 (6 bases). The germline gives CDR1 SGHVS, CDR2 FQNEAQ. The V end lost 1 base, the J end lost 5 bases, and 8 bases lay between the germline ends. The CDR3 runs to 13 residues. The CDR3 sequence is CASSLGGGYGYTF. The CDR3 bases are TGTGCCAGCAGCTTAGGAGGGGGTTATGGCTACACCTTC.

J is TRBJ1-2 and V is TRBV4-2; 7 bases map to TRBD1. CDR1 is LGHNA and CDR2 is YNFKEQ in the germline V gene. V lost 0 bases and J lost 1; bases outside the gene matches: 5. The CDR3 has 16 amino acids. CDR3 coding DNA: TGTGCCAGCAGCCAAGAGCCGGGACAGAATAACTATGGCTACACCTTC. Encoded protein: CASSQEPGQNNYGYTF.

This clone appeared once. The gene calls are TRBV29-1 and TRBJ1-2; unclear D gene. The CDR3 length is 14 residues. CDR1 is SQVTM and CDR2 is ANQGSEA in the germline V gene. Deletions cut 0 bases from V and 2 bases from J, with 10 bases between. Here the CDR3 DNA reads TGCAGCGTTGAAGATCGCGCAGGAAACTATGGCTACACCTTC. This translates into CSVEDRAGNYGYTF. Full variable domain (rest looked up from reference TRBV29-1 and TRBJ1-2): SAVISQKPSRDICQRGTSLTIQCQVDSQVTMMFWYRQQPGQSLTLIATANQGSEATYESGFVIDKFPISRPNLTFSTLTVSNMSPEDSSIYLCSVEDRAGNYGYTFGSGTRLTVV.

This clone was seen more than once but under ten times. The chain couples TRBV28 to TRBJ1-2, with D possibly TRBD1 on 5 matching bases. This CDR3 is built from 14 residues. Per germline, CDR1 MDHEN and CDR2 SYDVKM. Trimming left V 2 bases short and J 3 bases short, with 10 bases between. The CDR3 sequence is CASSLGAGDYGYTF. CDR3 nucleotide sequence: TGTGCCAGCAGTTTAGGGGCCGGAGACTATGGCTACACCTTC.

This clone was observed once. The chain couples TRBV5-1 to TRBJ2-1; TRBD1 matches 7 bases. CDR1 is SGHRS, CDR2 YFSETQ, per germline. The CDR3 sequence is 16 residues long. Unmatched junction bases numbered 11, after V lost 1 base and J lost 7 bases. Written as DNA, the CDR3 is TGCGCCAGCAGCTTGAACCCGGGACAGATGTTTAATGAGCAGTTCTTC. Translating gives CASSLNPGQMFNEQFF. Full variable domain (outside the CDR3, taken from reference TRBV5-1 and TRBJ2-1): KAGVTQTPRYLIKTRGQQVTLSCSPISGHRSVSWYQQTPGQGLQFLFEYFSETQRNKGNFPGRFSGRQFSNSRSEMNVSTLELGDSALYLCASSLNPGQMFNEQFFGPGTRLTVL.